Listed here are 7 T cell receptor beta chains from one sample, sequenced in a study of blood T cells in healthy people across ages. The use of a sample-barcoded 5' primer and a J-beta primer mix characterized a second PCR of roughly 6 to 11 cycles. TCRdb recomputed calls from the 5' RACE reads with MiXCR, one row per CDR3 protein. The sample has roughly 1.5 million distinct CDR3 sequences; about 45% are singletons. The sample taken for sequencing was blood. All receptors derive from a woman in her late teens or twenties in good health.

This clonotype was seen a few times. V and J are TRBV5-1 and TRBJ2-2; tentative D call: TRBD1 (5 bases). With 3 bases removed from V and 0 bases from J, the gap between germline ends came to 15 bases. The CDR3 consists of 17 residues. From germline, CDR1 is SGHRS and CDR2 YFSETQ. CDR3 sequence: CASSSGKGDTNTGELFF. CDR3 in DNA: TGCGCCAGCAGCTCAGGGAAAGGGGATACGAACACCGGGGAGCTGTTTTTT.

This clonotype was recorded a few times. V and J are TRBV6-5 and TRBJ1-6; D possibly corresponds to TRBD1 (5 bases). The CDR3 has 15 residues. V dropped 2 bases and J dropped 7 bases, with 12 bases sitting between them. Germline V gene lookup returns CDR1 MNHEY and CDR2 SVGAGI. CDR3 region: CASSYTHRQNSPLHF. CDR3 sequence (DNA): TGTGCCAGCAGTTACACCCATCGACAGAATTCACCCCTCCACTTT.

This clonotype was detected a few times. The CDR3 protein is CSVALNYEQYF. CDR3 DNA: TGCAGCGTTGCCTTAAACTACGAGCAGTACTTC. This sequence joins TRBV29-1 and TRBJ2-7; D is unclear. The CDR3 has 11 residues. Germline V lookup: CDR1 SQVTM, CDR2 ANQGSEA. Trimming cost V 4 bases and J 3 bases, with 7 bases left between them.

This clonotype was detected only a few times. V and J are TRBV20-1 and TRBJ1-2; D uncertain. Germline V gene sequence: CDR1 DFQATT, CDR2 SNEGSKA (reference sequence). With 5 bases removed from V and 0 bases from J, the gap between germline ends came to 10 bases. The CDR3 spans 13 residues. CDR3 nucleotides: TGCAGTGCTGAATTCGTTACTAACTATGGCTACACCTTC. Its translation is CSAEFVTNYGYTF.

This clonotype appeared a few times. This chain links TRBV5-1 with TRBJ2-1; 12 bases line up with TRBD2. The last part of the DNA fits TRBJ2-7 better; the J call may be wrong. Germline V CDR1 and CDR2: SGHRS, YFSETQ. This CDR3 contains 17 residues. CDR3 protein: CASSTGTSGHSYNEQYF. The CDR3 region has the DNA TGCGCCAGCAGCACCGGGACTAGCGGGCATTCCTACAATGAGCAGTACTTC.

CDR3 residues: CAISESKGIQQETQYF. The CDR3 DNA reads as TGTGCCATCAGTGAGTCGAAGGGAATACAGCAAGAGACCCAGTACTTC. The chain joins TRBV10-3 to TRBJ2-7, with D unclear. With the DNA end fitting TRBJ2-5 better, the J assignment may be wrong. CDR1 and CDR2 from the germline V gene are ENHRY and SYGVKD. CDR3 length equals 16 residues.

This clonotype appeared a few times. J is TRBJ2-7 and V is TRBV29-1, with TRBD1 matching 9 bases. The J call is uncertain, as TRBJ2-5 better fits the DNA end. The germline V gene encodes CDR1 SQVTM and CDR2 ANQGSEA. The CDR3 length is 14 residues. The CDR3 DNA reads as TGCAGCGTGGAAACGGGACAGGGATGGGAGACCCAGTACTTC. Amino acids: CSVETGQGWETQYF.